The following is a T cell receptor (beta chain) sequence with its context. The clone's antigen remains unknown. No base quality information exists; no much larger clone differs at one position. This record belongs to a study of blood T cell repertoires in COVID-19 (dated by TCRdb to the early 2020s). Regarding the study in general: Samples from collaborators originated in the United States, Italy and Spain and spanned both the acute and convalescent phases of COVID-19. Sample metadata almost always included a de-identified subject ID, COVID-19 status, age in years and sex. The repertoires were released in a freely available public database intended as a resource for research on the immune response to SARS-CoV-2. The prospective study material was composed of cDNA or gDNA derived from T cells, B-cell-depleted T cells, or PBMCs. The samples were drawn from two sources: the first 160 participants of the ongoing ImmuneRACE study, and 1,000 to 1,500 subjects contributed by 6 global collaborators. HLA class I and class II types, where available, came from metadata supplied by the sample provider rather than from assay-based typing. Subjects who had been exposed to COVID-19, were actively infected with it, or had recovered from it provided the deeply sampled blood TCRbeta repertoires that made up the dataset. Broader findings and caveats from the paper: Clinical and demographic metadata were provided uncurated, with the amount varying by source and participant.

TCRbeta CDR3 regions were amplified from genomic DNA using the immunoSEQ Assay, a bias-controlled multiplex PCR. Under the source paper's analysis protocol: The number of nucleated cells in each sample was estimated by amplification of reference gene primers within the assay. To quantify the absolute abundance of each unique TCRbeta CDR3 rearrangement, sequence reads were collapsed and filtered. For each sample, productive Simpson clonality was calculated by taking the square root of Simpson's diversity index across productive rearrangements. TCRdb stores this immuneACCESS table with in-frame sequences only. Part of the clones is absent; in the studies checked, under half of the shortfall reflects unresolved V genes, and no reason is known for the rest. That table furnishes V, J and clone size, whereas the DNA furnished D and trimming. This sample holds around 130,000 clones; 80% to 90% were observed only once. About 29% of the sample lies in the top ten.

Whole blood was collected in K2EDTA tubes by collaborating institutions according to the institutions' own protocols. Collaborator samples were shipped for TCRbeta analysis as frozen whole blood, isolated PBMCs, or DNA extracted from either sample type. From the germline V gene, CDR1 is MGHRA and CDR2 is YSYEKL. V was cut back by 1 base and J by 4 bases, leaving a gap of 13 bases between them. From the cysteine up to the phenylalanine, the CDR3 has a length of 15 residues. The CDR3 DNA has 45 bases and is translated from base 1. Sequenced material: peripheral blood. Recombination joined TRBV4-1 with TRBJ1-1; the D gene is perhaps TRBD1, on 5 matching bases. The clonotype originates from a man in his 70s with active or convalescent COVID-19. CDR3 sequence: CASSQGQGWGTEAFF. The DNA sequence is given as TGCGCCAGCAGCCAAGGCCAGGGCTGGGGCACTGAAGCTTTCTTT.